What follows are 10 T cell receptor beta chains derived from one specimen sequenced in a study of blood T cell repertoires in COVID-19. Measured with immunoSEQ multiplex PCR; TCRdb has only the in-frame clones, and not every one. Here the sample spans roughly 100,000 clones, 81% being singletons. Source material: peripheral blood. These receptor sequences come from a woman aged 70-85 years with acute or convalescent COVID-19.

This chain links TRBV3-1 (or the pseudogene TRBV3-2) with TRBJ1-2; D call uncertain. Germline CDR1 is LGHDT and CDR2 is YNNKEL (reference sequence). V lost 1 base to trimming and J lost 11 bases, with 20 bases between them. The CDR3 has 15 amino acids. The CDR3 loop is CASSQGGSPPLYYTF. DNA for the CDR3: TGTGCCAGCAGCCAAGGCGGCAGTCCACCCCTTTATTACACCTTC.

DNA of the CDR3: TGTGCCTGGACCCCCGACAGGGGTGAAAAACTGTTTTTT. It yields the protein CAWTPDRGEKLFF. This chain links TRBV30 with TRBJ1-4, with 8 bases lining up with TRBD1. The CDR3 extends over 13 amino acids. Germline CDR1 GTSNPN, CDR2 SVGIG (reference sequence). V was clipped by 4 bases and J by 7 bases; unmatched bases: 5.

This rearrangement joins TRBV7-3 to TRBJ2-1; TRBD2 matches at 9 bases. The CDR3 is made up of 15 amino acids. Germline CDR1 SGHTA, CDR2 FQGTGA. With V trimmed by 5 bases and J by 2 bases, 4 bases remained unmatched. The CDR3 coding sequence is TGTGCCAGCAGCCCGCGGGGGGGCCCCTACAATGAGCAGTTCTTC. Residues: CASSPRGGPYNEQFF.

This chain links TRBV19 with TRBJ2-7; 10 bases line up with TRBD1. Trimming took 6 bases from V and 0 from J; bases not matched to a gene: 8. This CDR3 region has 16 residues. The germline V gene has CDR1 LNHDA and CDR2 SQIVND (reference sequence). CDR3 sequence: CASSRGGTGVSYEQYF. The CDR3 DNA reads TGTGCCAGTAGCAGAGGGGGGACAGGGGTCTCCTACGAGCAGTACTTC.

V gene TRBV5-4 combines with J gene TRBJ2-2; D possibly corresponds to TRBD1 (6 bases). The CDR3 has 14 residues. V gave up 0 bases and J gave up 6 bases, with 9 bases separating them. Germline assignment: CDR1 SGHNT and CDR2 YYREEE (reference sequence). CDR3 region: CASSLGGRPGELFF. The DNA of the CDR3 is TGTGCCAGCAGCTTGGGGGGGCGCCCCGGGGAGCTGTTTTTT.

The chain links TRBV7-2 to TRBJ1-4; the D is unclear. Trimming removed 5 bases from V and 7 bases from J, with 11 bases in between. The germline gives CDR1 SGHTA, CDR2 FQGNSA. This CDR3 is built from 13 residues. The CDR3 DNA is TGTGCCAGCAGCCGATTTTCGGGTGAAAAACTGTTTTTT. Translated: CASSRFSGEKLFF.

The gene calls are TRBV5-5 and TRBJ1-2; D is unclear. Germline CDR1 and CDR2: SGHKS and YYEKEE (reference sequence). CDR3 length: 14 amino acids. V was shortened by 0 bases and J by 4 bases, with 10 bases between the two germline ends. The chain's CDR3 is CASSLAVEVYGYTF. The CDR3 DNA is TGTGCCAGCAGCTTGGCCGTGGAGGTCTATGGCTACACCTTC.

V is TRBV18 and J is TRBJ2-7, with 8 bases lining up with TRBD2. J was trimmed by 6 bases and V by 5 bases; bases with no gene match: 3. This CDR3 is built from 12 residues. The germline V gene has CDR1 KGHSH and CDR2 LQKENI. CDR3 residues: CASSTGGGEQYF. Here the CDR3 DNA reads TGTGCCAGCTCAACCGGGGGGGGCGAGCAGTACTTC. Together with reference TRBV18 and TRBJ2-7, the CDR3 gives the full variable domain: NAGVMQNPRHLVRRRGQEARLRCSPMKGHSHVYWYRQLPEEGLKFMVYLQKENIIDESGMPKERFSAEFPKEGPSILRIQQVVRGDSAAYFCASSTGGGEQYFGPGTRLTVT.

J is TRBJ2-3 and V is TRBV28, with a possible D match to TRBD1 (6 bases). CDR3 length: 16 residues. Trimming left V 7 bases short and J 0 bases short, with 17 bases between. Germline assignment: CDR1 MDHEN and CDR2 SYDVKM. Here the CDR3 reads CASNPVRTVSTDTQYF. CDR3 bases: TGTGCCAGCAACCCTGTCAGGACAGTGAGCACAGATACGCAGTATTTT.

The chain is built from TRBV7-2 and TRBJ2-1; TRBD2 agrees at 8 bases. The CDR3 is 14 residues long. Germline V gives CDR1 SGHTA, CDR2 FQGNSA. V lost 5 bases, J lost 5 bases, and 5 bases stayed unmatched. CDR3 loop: CASSPGTSNNEQFF. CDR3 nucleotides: TGTGCCAGCAGCCCCGGGACTAGTAACAATGAGCAGTTCTTC.